These 29 T cell receptor beta chains were sequenced from one sample in a study of cytomegalovirus exposure and HLA in healthy donors. PCR used 60 Vbeta primers and 13 Jbeta primers. Only in-frame clones appear in the TCRdb table, and some are missing; sequencing was by immunoSEQ multiplex PCR. The data show approximately 200,000 clones, 70% to 80% seen once. The sample comprised PBMCs. These receptors came from a girl aged 10 to 17 in good health and CMV-seropositive.

The chain joins TRBV9 to TRBJ2-1; D gene unclear. The CDR3 runs to 13 residues. V was trimmed by 1 base and J by 3 bases, leaving 5 bases between them. Per the germline V gene, CDR1 is SGDLS and CDR2 is YYNGEE. Here the CDR3 reads CASSVSDYNEQFF. The CDR3 DNA sequence: TGTGCCAGCAGCGTATCAGACTACAATGAGCAGTTCTTC.

This clone was seen more than once but under ten times. The V call is TRBV6-6, the J call TRBJ1-5; D might be TRBD1 (5 bases). Trimming shortened V by 0 bases and J by 7 bases, and 10 bases separated the two germline ends. This CDR3 spans 14 amino acids. CDR1 MNHNY and CDR2 SVGAGI come from the germline V gene (reference sequence). Here the CDR3 DNA reads TGTGCCAGCAGTTACTCCCCGGAGGGGCAGCCCCAGCATTTT. It specifies CASSYSPEGQPQHF.

The chain recombines TRBV11-2 with TRBJ2-3, with 16 nucleotides matching TRBD2. V shed 7 bases and J 6 bases; nucleotides not matched to a gene: 10. Germline V CDR1 and CDR2: SGHAT, FQNNGV. CDR3 length equals 17 residues. The CDR3 spells CASTPVGTSGGADTQYF. The DNA of the CDR3 is TGTGCCAGCACCCCCGTTGGGACTAGCGGGGGGGCCGATACGCAGTATTTT.

Notes on this clone: This same CDR3 is encoded by further DNA sequences in the sample. The chain combines TRBV7-2 with TRBJ2-5, with D maybe TRBD1 (6 bases). Trimming took 6 bases from V and 1 from J, leaving 9 bases between them. This CDR3 contains 13 residues. The germline V gene has CDR1 SGHTA and CDR2 FQGNSA. CDR3 residues: CASSYRVQETQYF. The CDR3 DNA follows: TGTGCCAGCAGTTACAGGGTCCAAGAGACCCAGTACTTC.

The chain combines TRBV7-2 with TRBJ2-1; TRBD2 matches at 9 bases. The germline V gene encodes CDR1 SGHTA and CDR2 FQGNSA. The CDR3 runs to 15 residues. V gave up 1 base and J gave up 6 bases; unmatched junction bases: 4. The CDR3 loop is CASSLELAGRNEQFF. As DNA, the CDR3 is TGTGCCAGCAGCTTAGAACTAGCGGGCCGCAATGAGCAGTTCTTC.

The V gene is TRBV6-5, the J gene TRBJ2-3; TRBD2 matches 9 bases. The germline CDR1 and CDR2 sequences are MNHEY and SVGAGI. The junction had 5 bases not matched to a gene; V was cut back by 6 bases and J by 4 bases. There are 14 residues in the CDR3. CDR3 coding DNA: TGTGCCAGCAGCCTGGGACTAGCCGCAGATACGCAGTATTTT. Amino acid sequence: CASSLGLAADTQYF.

The genes are TRBV4-1 and TRBJ1-4, with D possibly matching TRBD1 (6 bases). The CDR3 sequence is 16 residues long. The germline gives CDR1 MGHRA, CDR2 YSYEKL. The V gene lost 1 base and the J gene lost 8 bases, with 17 bases spanning the gap. CDR3 in DNA: TGCGCCAGCAGCCAAGGCGGCGGTCTAGGGGGAGAAAAACTGTTTTTT. The encoded protein is CASSQGGGLGGEKLFF.

V usage is TRBV5-5 and J usage is TRBJ1-5, with D maybe TRBD1 (5 bases). Germline assignment: CDR1 SGHKS and CDR2 YYEKEE (reference sequence). With 3 bases removed from V and 2 bases from J, the gap between germline ends came to 12 bases. CDR3 size: 15 residues. This chain's CDR3 is CASSSRGGGNQPQHF. The CDR3 DNA is TGTGCCAGCAGCTCCAGAGGAGGGGGCAATCAGCCCCAGCATTTT.

The chain joins TRBV10-1 to TRBJ2-3; maybe TRBD1 (6 bases). Germline CDR1 and CDR2: WNHNN and SYGVQD (reference sequence). There are 14 residues in the CDR3. Trimming removed 6 bases from V and 0 bases from J, with 10 bases in between. Here the CDR3 reads CASSDRYSTDTQYF. CDR3 nucleotides: TGCGCCAGCAGCGACAGGTACAGCACAGATACGCAGTATTTT.

This sequence joins TRBV11-2 and TRBJ2-5; D possibly corresponds to TRBD2 (5 bases). This CDR3 is 13 amino acids long. V gave up 6 bases and J gave up 4 bases, with 12 bases separating them. Germline V lookup: CDR1 SGHAT, CDR2 FQNNGV. This chain's CDR3 is CASSSEGGETQYF. The CDR3 DNA reads as TGTGCCAGCAGTTCCGAGGGTGGAGAGACCCAGTACTTC.

This chain connects TRBV10-3 to TRBJ2-1, with 13 bases that match TRBD2. The germline CDR1 and CDR2 sequences are ENHRY and SYGVKD. The CDR3 is 15 amino acids. J lost 6 bases, V lost 6 bases, and 5 bases had no gene match. The DNA of the CDR3 is TGTGCCATCAGAACTAGCGGGGGGGCGAGCAATGAGCAGTTCTTC. This gives the protein CAIRTSGGASNEQFF.

The chain combines TRBV11-2 with TRBJ2-6, with 9 bases aligning to TRBD1. The CDR3 length is 18 residues. Germline V gene lookup returns CDR1 SGHAT and CDR2 FQNNGV. V was pared by 5 bases and J by 1 base, with 9 bases of the junction left unmatched. CDR3 in amino acids: CASSNNRGRLSGANVLTF. CDR3 bases: TGTGCCAGCAGCAACAACAGGGGGCGCTTATCTGGGGCCAACGTCCTGACTTTC.

The V call is TRBV28, the J call TRBJ1-1; TRBD1 matches 10 bases. The CDR3 length is 13 residues. After removal of 8 bases from V and 5 bases from J, the junction contained 5 bases not matched to a gene. Germline CDR1 reads MDHEN; CDR2 reads SYDVKM. This chain's CDR3 is CASLWTGGTEAFF. CDR3 DNA: TGTGCCAGCCTCTGGACAGGGGGGACTGAAGCTTTCTTT.

The chain recombines TRBV6-1 with TRBJ1-3, with 7 nucleotides matching TRBD1. This CDR3 spans 17 amino acids. Germline trimming cut 4 bases from V and 0 bases from J; bases unmatched to any gene: 9. Germline CDR1 reads MNHNS; CDR2 reads SASEGT. The DNA for the CDR3 is TGTGCCAGCAGTGCATTAATGGACAGGTACTCTGGAAACACCATATATTTT. It is translated as CASSALMDRYSGNTIYF.

This clone was recorded once. CDR3 residues: CASSLLGLVYEQYF. CDR3 bases: TGTGCCAGCAGCTTGCTTGGACTGGTCTACGAGCAGTACTTC. This rearrangement joins TRBV5-8 to TRBJ2-5, with D perhaps TRBD2 (5 bases). The J call is uncertain, as TRBJ2-7 better fits the DNA end. The CDR3 consists of 14 residues. Germline lookup yields CDR1 SGHTS and CDR2 YDEGEE.

This chain's CDR3 is CASSVVGGAYGYTF. As DNA, the CDR3 is TGTGCCAGCAGCGTAGTCGGGGGGGCCTATGGCTACACCTTC. The chain uses TRBV9 and TRBJ1-2, with D possibly being TRBD1 (6 bases). Trimming removed 0 bases at V and 4 bases at J, with 10 bases between. The CDR3 covers 14 residues. From germline, CDR1 is SGDLS and CDR2 YYNGEE.

This sequence joins TRBV5-4 and TRBJ1-3; TRBD1 might be the D (6 bases). With 0 bases removed from V and 2 bases from J, the gap between germline ends came to 12 bases. Per the germline V gene, CDR1 is SGHNT and CDR2 is YYREEE (reference sequence). This CDR3 contains 16 residues. The CDR3 spells CASSLGTGRAGNTIYF. The CDR3 region has the DNA TGTGCCAGCAGCTTGGGCACAGGGCGGGCTGGAAACACCATATATTTT. The full variable domain, with the rest looked up from reference TRBV5-4 and TRBJ1-3, is ETGVTQSPTHLIKTRGQQVTLRCSSQSGHNTVSWYQQALGQGPQFIFQYYREEENGRGNFPPRFSGLQFPNYSSELNVNALELDDSALYLCASSLGTGRAGNTIYFGEGSWLTVV.

Comment on this clone: The junction does not match germline at one end; this may be a read error. The V call is TRBV13, the J call TRBJ2-1, with D hard to call. This CDR3 region has 16 residues. Germline lookup yields CDR1 PRHDT and CDR2 FYEKMQ (reference sequence). The CDR3 here is CASSLGGSYGYNEQFF. CDR3 sequence (DNA): TGTGCCAGCAGCCTAGGCGGTTCATACGGGTACAATGAGCAGTTCTTC.

The chain joins TRBV9 to TRBJ1-1; 7 positions match TRBD1. CDR1 and CDR2 from the germline V gene are SGDLS and YYNGEE. The junction had 3 bases not matched to a gene; V was cut back by 4 bases and J by 0 bases. The CDR3 runs to 14 residues. DNA of the CDR3: TGTGCCAGCAGCCCAGGGGGGTTGAACACTGAAGCTTTCTTT. Protein sequence: CASSPGGLNTEAFF. The whole variable domain, filled in from reference TRBV9 and TRBJ1-1, reads DSGVTQTPKHLITATGQRVTLRCSPRSGDLSVYWYQQSLDQGLQFLIQYYNGEERAKGNILERFSAQQFPDLHSELNLSSLELGDSALYFCASSPGGLNTEAFFGQGTRLTVV.

The chain joins TRBV10-1 to TRBJ1-6; 8 bases agree with TRBD1. Germline CDR1 reads WNHNN; CDR2 reads SYGVQD (reference sequence). The CDR3 contains 13 residues. V shed 6 bases, J shed 5 bases, and the junction held 0 bases outside the gene matches. DNA for the CDR3: TGCGCCAGCAGGGGACAGGATAATTCACCCCTCCACTTT. It encodes CASRGQDNSPLHF.

In this sample, this clone turned up a few times. The chain carries TRBV5-1 and TRBJ1-3; weak D call: TRBD1 (5 bases). Germline CDR1 is SGHRS and CDR2 is YFSETQ. This CDR3 region has 17 residues. Deletions cut 4 bases from V and 7 bases from J, with 24 bases between. The chain's CDR3 is CASSTYSAAGVGNTIYF. CDR3 bases: TGCGCCAGCAGCACCTATTCAGCCGCGGGGGTAGGGAACACCATATATTTT. Combining the CDR3 with reference TRBV5-1 and TRBJ1-3 gives the whole variable domain KAGVTQTPRYLIKTRGQQVTLSCSPISGHRSVSWYQQTPGQGLQFLFEYFSETQRNKGNFPGRFSGRQFSNSRSEMNVSTLELGDSALYLCASSTYSAAGVGNTIYFGEGSWLTVV.

This sequence joins TRBV11-2 and TRBJ1-2, with D unresolved. The CDR3 extends over 13 amino acids. V was cut by 0 bases and J by 8 bases, with 10 bases left in between. The germline V gene encodes CDR1 SGHAT and CDR2 FQNNGV. This CDR3 reads CASSLDQLAGYTF. The CDR3 bases are TGTGCCAGCAGCTTAGATCAACTAGCCGGCTACACCTTC.

This clone was seen a handful of times. This chain uses TRBV13 with TRBJ2-3; D unclear. The CDR3 is 13 amino acids. V lost 4 bases to trimming and J lost 5 bases, with 10 bases between them. Germline V gives CDR1 PRHDT, CDR2 FYEKMQ (reference sequence). CDR3 in amino acids: CASSSAQVDTQYF. The CDR3 DNA is TGTGCCAGCAGCTCAGCGCAAGTAGATACGCAGTATTTT.

The gene calls are TRBV7-2 and TRBJ1-1; TRBD1 might be the D (6 bases). Trimming pared 0 bases from V and 8 bases from J, leaving 16 bases between. The CDR3 runs 15 residues. Germline CDR1 is SGHTA and CDR2 is FQGNSA. The CDR3 spells CASSLAGAVRREAFF. For the CDR3, the DNA is TGTGCCAGCAGCTTAGCGGGGGCAGTCCGAAGGGAAGCTTTCTTT.

The chain carries TRBV4-2 and TRBJ1-1; D is possibly TRBD1 (5 bases). Per germline, CDR1 LGHNA and CDR2 YNFKEQ. CDR3 length: 15 residues. V dropped 0 bases and J dropped 1 base, with 9 bases sitting between them. As DNA, the CDR3 is TGTGCCAGCAGCCAAGATGGCAGGGAGAACACTGAAGCTTTCTTT. Encoded protein: CASSQDGRENTEAFF.

The V call is TRBV29-1, the J call TRBJ1-3, with D tentatively TRBD1 (6 bases). This CDR3 has 13 amino acids. The germline V gene encodes CDR1 SQVTM and CDR2 ANQGSEA. Trimming cost V 6 bases and J 4 bases, with 13 bases left between them. The CDR3, as DNA: TGCAGCGTCCACGGGACATTCGGAAACACCATATATTTT. Its protein is CSVHGTFGNTIYF.

This rearrangement joins TRBV4-3 to TRBJ2-3; the D is unclear. CDR1 and CDR2 from the germline V gene are LGHNA and YSLEER. The ends were cut back, 1 base at V and 0 bases at J, with 5 bases in the middle. This CDR3 has 14 residues. CDR3 region: CASSQGGSTDTQYF. The CDR3 DNA follows: TGCGCCAGCAGCCAAGGTGGCAGCACAGATACGCAGTATTTT.

This rearrangement joins TRBV10-2 to TRBJ2-7; D unresolved. Germline loops: CDR1 WSHSY, CDR2 SAAADI. This CDR3 contains 12 residues. The V end lost 3 bases, the J end lost 3 bases, and 6 bases lay between the germline ends. CDR3 loop: CASSDRGYEQYF. As DNA, the CDR3 is TGCGCCAGCAGTGATCGAGGCTACGAGCAGTACTTC.

The chain has TRBV5-5 and TRBJ2-1, with TRBD2 matching 14 bases. The CDR3 covers 16 residues. CDR1 and CDR2 from the germline V gene are SGHKS and YYEKEE (reference sequence). The V segment lost 4 bases and the J segment 10 bases; nucleotides outside the gene matches: 10. The CDR3 is CASSAPLTSGGEEQFF. The CDR3 bases are TGTGCCAGCAGCGCTCCATTGACTAGCGGGGGGGAGGAGCAGTTCTTC.